Reported below is one TCR beta chain. Only in-frame clones appear in the TCRdb table, and some are missing; sequencing was by immunoSEQ multiplex PCR. The sample has some 110,000 clones; nearly 90% are singletons. This sample was included in a study of T cell responses to AZD1222 COVID-19 vaccine. With 2 bases clipped from V and 8 bases from J, the junction kept 3 bases outside the gene matches. The germline gives CDR1 ENHRY, CDR2 SYGVKD. The CDR3 is 12 residues long. V is TRBV10-3 and J is TRBJ2-7, with 7 positions matching TRBD1. The TCR originated in an adult who received the AZD1222 COVID-19 vaccine. The specimen was peripheral blood, collected 28 days after the second AZD1222 dose. CDR3 in amino acids: CAISETGEKQYF. CDR3 bases: TGTGCCATCAGTGAGACAGGGGAGAAGCAGTACTTC.